This T cell receptor beta chain appears in the sequencing data of a study of vaccination and CD4 T cells after COVID-19. Study-level information: Participants, all vaccine recipients, received two doses of either BNT162b2 or mRNA-1273. Median time from second vaccine dose to sampling was 72 days (14 to 241). General study findings and limits: Counts of SARS-CoV-2-reactive clonotypes had a median that went from roughly 21 to 40, a nonsignificant change. Researchers report that 304 of 307 vaccine-specific clones in convalescent patients proved spike mono-reactive.

Treatment specified: approximately 9-day PBMC culture with coronavirus spike peptide pools or control peptides (ViraFEST assay). As to this clonotype: Its antigen is still unknown.

The CDR3 has 12 amino acids. V was trimmed by 4 bases and J by 5 bases, leaving 6 bases between them. Looked up from germline, CDR1 is KGHDR and CDR2 is SFDVKD. Oncomine TCR Beta short-read sequencing was applied to DNA from cultured CD4+ T cells. From the PCR reads, TCRdb called clonotypes with MiXCR, one entry per CDR3 protein. The sample holds about 30,000 distinct CDR3 sequences, about 66% seen once. The TCR sequence derives from a human donor who received a COVID-19 vaccine. V usage is TRBV24-1 and J usage is TRBJ2-3; D not resolved. Source: CD4+ T cells from blood, cultured in vitro, taken after SARS-CoV-2 vaccination. The CDR3 here is CATSEHGDTQYF. The CDR3 nucleotides read TGTGCCACCAGTGAGCATGGAGATACGCAGTATTTT.